Below are 26 T cell receptor beta chains sequenced from a single sample in a study of T cells in women clearing cervical HPV infection (dated by TCRdb to 2016 to 2018). Library preparation was by the immunoSEQ multiplex PCR assay. In TCRdb, the immuneACCESS table is reduced to in-frame sequences with V and J assigned. These tables do not hold every clone; where another copy was compared, an unresolved V gene accounts for under half, and the others remain unexplained. The sample table holds some 40,000 clones. Jointly, the top ten make up 6.4% of the sample. The specimen sequenced was blood buffy coat. The receptors stem from a woman between 18 and 70 years old with a cervical HPV16 infection that either progressed to CIN3+ or cleared (not recorded which).

About this clone itself: The read finishes 3 residues shy of the CDR3 end, and the germline J gene is used to complete it. The chain carries TRBV10-3 and TRBJ2-2; 7 bases match TRBD1. The CDR3 spans 15 residues. Trimming took 2 bases from V and 1 from J; bases not matched to a gene: 1. The germline V gene encodes CDR1 ENHRY and CDR2 SYGVKD. CDR3 loop: CAISETGVNTGELFF. CDR3 bases read: TGTGCCATCAGTGAGACAGGGGTGAACACCGGGGAG.

A note on this clone: The read finishes 3 residues shy of the CDR3 end, and the germline J gene is used to complete it. The J gene is TRBJ1-4, the V gene TRBV30; 11 nucleotides match TRBD1. The CDR3 is 16 residues long. Looked up from germline, CDR1 is GTSNPN and CDR2 is SVGIG (reference sequence). The CDR3 is CAWSAPAGTGGSPLFF. The CDR3 DNA, read in part, is TGTGCCTGGAGTGCCCCCGCCGGGACAGGGGGTTCACCA. The full variable domain, its missing parts supplied by reference TRBV30 and TRBJ1-4, is SQTIHQWPATLVQPVGSPLSLECTVEGTSNPNLYWYRQAAGRGLQLLFYSVGIGQISSEVPQNLSASRPQDRQFILSSKKLLLSDSGFYLCAWSAPAGTGGSPLFFGSGTQLSVL.

Remarks on this clone: Read sequence stops 3 residues before the CDR3 end, and the germline J gene provides the missing end. The chain uses TRBV7-2 and TRBJ2-5, with 10 bases matching TRBD2. CDR1 and CDR2 from the germline V gene are SGHTA and FQGNSA. This CDR3 has 15 amino acids. Trimming cost V 1 base and J 4 bases; bases outside gene matches: 3. The CDR3 bases that were read are TGTGCCAGCAGCTTAGGGAGCGGGGGGGTAGAGACC. Its protein is CASSLGSGGVET. The whole CDR3 protein reads CASSLGSGGVETQYF.

A word on this clone: The junction departs from the called germline gene at one end, perhaps through a read error. The read is 3 residues too short to cover the CDR3 end, so that end is filled in from the germline J gene. The chain has TRBV11-2 and TRBJ1-5; 7 bases are shared with TRBD1. Germline V CDR1 and CDR2: SGHAT, FQNNGV. The CDR3 consists of 14 residues. The CDR3 protein is CASSPTGANRPQHF. The CDR3 DNA, read in part, is TGTGCCAGCAGCCCAACAGGGGCCAATCGGCCC.

Note on this clone: The read is 3 residues too short to cover the CDR3 end, so that end is filled in from the germline J gene. J is TRBJ2-5 and V is TRBV2, with 7 bases aligning to TRBD2. This CDR3 comprises 18 residues. With V trimmed by 8 bases and J by 0 bases, 18 bases remained unmatched. Germline V CDR1 and CDR2: SNHLY, FYNNEI. The CDR3 DNA, read in part, is TGTGCCAGCGCCCCCTCGTGGACGTCGAGCGGGGACCAAGAGACC. Translation: CASAPSWTSSGDQET. Given in full, the CDR3 is CASAPSWTSSGDQETQYF. The whole variable domain, remainder taken from reference TRBV2 and TRBJ2-5, is EPEVTQTPSHQVTQMGQEVILRCVPISNHLYFYWYRQILGQKVEFLVSFYNNEISEKSEIFDDQFSVERPDGSNFTLKIRSTKLEDSAMYFCASAPSWTSSGDQETQYFGPGTRLLVL.

Note on this clone: The CDR3 goes on 3 residues after the read ends, and that part is filled in from the germline J gene. The J gene is TRBJ1-1, the V gene TRBV30; D ambiguous. CDR1 and CDR2 (germline): GTSNPN, SVGIG (reference sequence). The CDR3 has 13 amino acids. The ends were cut back, 5 bases at V and 3 bases at J, with 13 bases in the middle. This CDR3 is CAWGPEVDTEAFF. The sequenced part of the CDR3 DNA is TGTGCCTGGGGTCCCGAGGTTGACACTGAA.

Remarks on this clone: The read stops 3 residues short of the end of the CDR3; the missing end is completed from the germline J gene. This sequence joins TRBV19 and TRBJ1-2; D may be TRBD1 (5 bases). The CDR3 is 13 residues long. Germline V lookup: CDR1 LNHDA, CDR2 SQIVND (reference sequence). Incomplete CDR3 DNA: TGTGCCAGTAACATGTACAGGTACGATGAC. It yields the protein CASNMYRYDD. The CDR3, in full, reads CASNMYRYDDYTF.

CDR3: CASSSLAGLGRNDYTF. The covered CDR3 bases are TGTGCCAGCTCATCCCTAGCGGGATTGGGTAGGAATGAC. This chain uses TRBV18 with TRBJ1-2, with D hard to call. The DNA ends 3 residues before the CDR3 does, and the rest of the CDR3 is filled in from the germline J gene. CDR1 and CDR2 (germline): KGHSH, LQKENI. The CDR3 runs to 16 residues.

Note on this clone: Read data end 3 residues before the CDR3 end; the end is taken from the germline J gene. This chain uses TRBV15 with TRBJ2-7, with a weak D call TRBD1 (6 bases). Trimming pared 9 bases from V and 0 bases from J, leaving 15 bases between. Germline CDR1 is LNHNV and CDR2 is YYDKDF (reference sequence). The CDR3 runs 14 residues. CDR3 DNA, as far as it was read: TGTGCCACTCAGCGAGACAGGAGCTCCTACGAG. It encodes CATQRDRSSYE. The whole CDR3 protein reads CATQRDRSSYEQYF.

To note about this clone: The read gets to within 3 residues of the CDR3 end, and the germline J gene fills in the rest. The V and J genes are TRBV2 and TRBJ2-1; 14 bases align to TRBD2. V lost 6 bases to trimming and J lost 8 bases; unmatched junction nucleotides: 3. Germline-derived CDR1 and CDR2 are SNHLY and FYNNEI. CDR3 length equals 14 residues. The part of the CDR3 DNA that was read is TGTGCCAGCAGCGGACTAGCGGGGGGTTATGAG. It specifies CASSGLAGGYE. The complete CDR3 protein is CASSGLAGGYEQFF.

In regard to this clone: The read ends 3 residues shy of where the CDR3 ends; the end is completed using the germline J gene. The chain recombines TRBV5-1 with TRBJ1-5, with 9 bases identical to TRBD1. The CDR3 has 15 amino acids. The germline CDR1 and CDR2 sequences are SGHRS and YFSETQ. The V segment lost 2 bases and the J segment 7 bases; nucleotides outside the gene matches: 7. CDR3 bases read: TGCGCCAGCAGCTTACAGACAGGGGGAGACCAGCCC. Its protein is CASSLQTGGDQP. The whole CDR3 is CASSLQTGGDQPQHF.

A word on this clone: The read comes to an end 3 residues before the CDR3 does, leaving the germline J gene to fill in the end. The rearrangement uses TRBV14 and TRBJ2-7; the D is unclear. The ends were cut back, 0 bases at V and 5 bases at J, with 11 bases in the middle. Germline CDR1 and CDR2: SGHDN and FVKESK. The CDR3 contains 14 residues. The CDR3: CASSQDLARNEQYF. The covered CDR3 bases are TGTGCCAGCAGCCAAGATTTAGCCAGAAACGAG.

Turning to this clone: The DNA ends 3 residues before the CDR3 does, and the rest of the CDR3 is filled in from the germline J gene. The chain has TRBV5-1 and TRBJ1-3; 10 bases are shared with TRBD1. Germline values: CDR1 SGHRS, CDR2 YFSETQ. CDR3 length equals 14 residues. With V trimmed by 0 bases and J by 7 bases, 1 base remained unmatched. CDR3 region: CASSLGQGANTIYF. CDR3 DNA (partial): TGCGCCAGCAGCTTGGGACAGGGGGCGAACACC. The full variable domain, its missing parts supplied by reference TRBV5-1 and TRBJ1-3, is KAGVTQTPRYLIKTRGQQVTLSCSPISGHRSVSWYQQTPGQGLQFLFEYFSETQRNKGNFPGRFSGRQFSNSRSEMNVSTLELGDSALYLCASSLGQGANTIYFGEGSWLTVV.

With respect to this clone: The read is 3 residues too short to cover the CDR3 end, so that end is filled in from the germline J gene. The chain links TRBV5-6 to TRBJ1-1; tentatively, D is TRBD1 (5 bases). This CDR3 spans 13 amino acids. V gave up 5 bases and J gave up 4 bases, with 12 bases separating them. Germline CDR1 SGHDT, CDR2 YYEEEE. CDR3: CASRAGGATEAFF. CDR3 DNA, as far as it was read: TGTGCCAGCAGGGCCGGCGGGGCCACTGAA.

Turning to this clone: Distinct nucleotide sequences in the sample also encode this CDR3. The covered CDR3 bases are TGTGCCAGCAGCTTAATGGGACAGAAGTACGAG. Its protein is CASSLMGQKYE. The complete CDR3 reads CASSLMGQKYEAFF. The rearrangement uses TRBV7-2 and TRBJ1-1; TRBD1 matches at 7 bases. Sequencing ends 3 residues short of the CDR3 end; the germline J gene provides the rest. CDR3 length: 14 amino acids. Germline assignment: CDR1 SGHTA and CDR2 FQGNSA.

CDR3 DNA, as far as it was read: TGTGCCAGCAGTTTTAAGGGGTCAGGAGAA. Residues: CASSFKGSGE. The entire CDR3 reads CASSFKGSGEAFF. J is TRBJ1-1 and V is TRBV12-3 or TRBV12-4; perhaps TRBD1 as D (5 bases). Read sequence stops 3 residues before the CDR3 end, and the germline J gene provides the missing end. This CDR3 contains 13 residues.

About this clone: The read falls 3 residues short of the CDR3 end, and the missing part is taken from the germline J gene. The chain couples TRBV19 to TRBJ2-1; a weak D match, TRBD2 (5 bases). V lost 5 bases and J 5 bases, leaving 13 bases between the germline ends. Germline-derived CDR1 and CDR2 are LNHDA and SQIVND (reference sequence). There are 14 residues in the CDR3. The covered CDR3 bases are TGTGCCAGTAGTCCCCCTCGACTACACAATGAG. It codes for CASSPPRLHNE. The full CDR3 reads CASSPPRLHNEQFF.

Concerning this clone: Read coverage stops 3 residues before the CDR3 terminus; the germline J gene supplies the remainder. The gene calls are TRBV18 and TRBJ2-4, with a weak D call TRBD1 (5 bases). The CDR3 has 14 amino acids. CDR1 is KGHSH and CDR2 is LQKENI in the germline V gene. The CDR3 region is CASSPSQQALVQYF. The part of the CDR3 DNA that was read is TGTGCCAGCTCACCATCTCAACAGGCCCTCGTT. Together with reference TRBV18 and TRBJ2-4, the CDR3 gives the full variable domain: NAGVMQNPRHLVRRRGQEARLRCSPMKGHSHVYWYRQLPEEGLKFMVYLQKENIIDESGMPKERFSAEFPKEGPSILRIQQVVRGDSAAYFCASSPSQQALVQYFGAGTRLSVL.

Note on this clone: From the germline J gene comes the end of the CDR3, since the read stops 3 residues before it. The chain uses TRBV5-6 and TRBJ1-6; TRBD1 agrees at 7 bases. The CDR3 contains 14 residues. The J segment lost 8 bases and the V segment lost 0 bases, leaving 2 bases of the junction unmatched. Per germline, CDR1 SGHDT and CDR2 YYEEEE. The CDR3 loop is CASSLAQGDSPLHF. Partial CDR3 DNA: TGTGCCAGCAGCTTGGCCCAGGGGGATTCACCC.

By frequency, this clone registers medium-sized (0.01 to 0.1%). The sequence runs out 3 residues before the end of the CDR3; the remainder is reconstructed from the germline J gene. The V and J genes are TRBV19 and TRBJ2-3, with D possibly TRBD2 on 5 matching bases. The CDR3 has 14 residues. Germline V gene data show CDR1 as LNHDA and CDR2 as SQIVND (reference sequence). Trimming left V 5 bases short and J 4 bases short, with 13 bases between. Partial CDR3 DNA: TGTGCCAGTAGTGACGGGGTGGGCGCAGATACG. Amino acids: CASSDGVGADT. The whole CDR3 sequence is CASSDGVGADTQYF.

As regards this clone: The read ends 3 residues shy of where the CDR3 ends; the end is completed using the germline J gene. The chain carries TRBV7-9 and TRBJ2-7, with 7 bases lining up with TRBD1. Looked up from germline, CDR1 is SEHNR and CDR2 is FQNEAQ (reference sequence). Germline trimming cut 5 bases from V and 3 bases from J; bases unmatched to any gene: 7. CDR3 size: 14 residues. The DNA read from the CDR3 is TGTGCCAGCAGCCTCAGGGGGAACTACTACGAG. Translation gives CASSLRGNYYE. The full CDR3 protein is CASSLRGNYYEQYF.

A remark on this clone: The read ends 3 residues before the CDR3 terminus; that terminus is restored from the germline J gene. V usage is TRBV2 and J usage is TRBJ1-4, with 9 bases aligning to TRBD1. Trimming cost V 11 bases and J 5 bases; bases outside gene matches: 3. The CDR3 totals 12 residues. Germline V CDR1 and CDR2: SNHLY, FYNNEI. The CDR3 spells CAGGTGNEKLFF. The CDR3 bases that were read are TGTGCCGGCGGGACAGGGAATGAAAAA.

Remarks on this clone: The observed sequence ends 3 residues before the CDR3 terminus, with the missing tail filled in from the germline J gene. The V gene is TRBV6-1, the J gene TRBJ2-3; 8 positions match TRBD1. Germline V gene lookup returns CDR1 MNHNS and CDR2 SASEGT. The CDR3 contains 14 residues. CDR3 DNA (partial): TGTGCCAGCAGTGCTTCGGGACAGGCGTACGCG. It yields the protein CASSASGQAYA. The whole CDR3 protein reads CASSASGQAYAQYF.

Comment on this clone: The missing CDR3 end, 3 residues past where the read stops, is filled in from the germline J gene. This sequence joins TRBV20-1 and TRBJ2-3, with 8 bases lining up with TRBD1. CDR1 and CDR2 (germline): DFQATT, SNEGSKA (reference sequence). The CDR3 length is 13 residues. The sequenced part of the CDR3 DNA is TGCAGTGCAGCCTCAGGGGGCAATCAGCCG. Translated, it gives CSAASGGNQP. In full, the CDR3 is CSAASGGNQPQYF.

As for this clone: The read finishes 3 residues shy of the CDR3 end, and the germline J gene is used to complete it. The chain has TRBV6-1 and TRBJ1-1, with D possibly TRBD1 on 6 matching bases. Trimming shortened V by 0 bases and J by 1 base, and 6 bases separated the two germline ends. Germline CDR1 is MNHNS and CDR2 is SASEGT. The CDR3 has 14 residues. The CDR3 sequence: CASSEAGGNTEAFF. The CDR3 bases that were read are TGTGCCAGCAGTGAAGCAGGGGGGAACACTGAA.

Note on this clone: Germline and junction disagree at one end, which may indicate a read error. The read stops 3 residues short of the end of the CDR3; the missing end is completed from the germline J gene. Additional DNA sequences in this sample encode the identical CDR3. The chain uses TRBV7-8 and TRBJ1-3; 8 nucleotides line up with TRBD1. Per germline, CDR1 SGHVS and CDR2 FQNEAQ. The CDR3 contains 13 residues. The CDR3 sequence is CASSFHRGDTIYF. The CDR3 DNA, read in part, is TGTGCCAGCAGCTTTCACAGGGGGGACACG.